A selection of T cell receptor beta chains follows, all from one sample in a study of cytomegalovirus exposure and HLA in healthy donors. Assay used: immunoSEQ multiplex PCR; TCRdb lists only in-frame clones, some missing. The table shows about 140,000 clones, with over 60% occurring only once. Sequencing was performed on PBMCs. Every receptor here comes from a male donor in good health and CMV-seropositive. The CDR3 runs from the conserved cysteine through the conserved F or W. D genes are given only for firm matches. Expanded clones get a size class; other rows say once, few or many, or leave the size out.

d_call cdr3_length j_call v_call clone_size cdr3_nt cdr3_aa
TRBD1 14 TRBJ2-4 TRBV10-3 NA TGTGCCATCAGTTCGGGTGACAGGGGAAACATTCAGTACTTC CAISSGDRGNIQYF
NA 14 TRBJ1-1 TRBV9 NA TGTGCCAGCAGCGTAGCGGCGATGGGCAGTGAAGCTTTCTTT CASSVAAMGSEAFF
TRBD2 16 TRBJ2-2 TRBV11-3 NA TGTGCCAGCAGCCCGGGTGGACTAGCGGGTGGCGGGGAGCTGTTTTTT CASSPGGLAGGGELFF
NA 18 TRBJ1-4 TRBV7-3 NA TGTGCCAGCAGCTTTTTTAGGCCCCCCCGGGGGGAGGGTGAAAAACTGTTTTTT CASSFFRPPRGEGEKLFF
NA 15 TRBJ2-3 TRBV28 few TGTGCCAGCAGTTTAGGGGCACGGCGGACAGATACGCAGTATTTT CASSLGARRTDTQYF
NA 11 TRBJ1-5 TRBV19 NA TGTGCCAGTGGGGTCAGGGAGCCCCAGCATTTT CASGVREPQHF
TRBD2 17 TRBJ2-2 TRBV2 NA TGTGCCAGCAGTGAGGGACTAGCAGGGTCGTCCACCGGGGAGCTGTTTTTT CASSEGLAGSSTGELFF
NA 17 TRBJ2-5 TRBV9 NA TGTGCCAGCAGCGCCACTGGAGCGAGGGTCGGGGAAGAGACCCAGTACTTC CASSATGARVGEETQYF
TRBD1 15 TRBJ2-7 TRBV4-1 NA TGCGCCAGCAGCCCCTACCGGGACAGCTCCTACGAGCAGTACTTC CASSPYRDSSYEQYF
TRBD1 16 TRBJ2-7 TRBV9 NA TGTGCCAGCAGCGTAGGTAGTGGGACAGGGACCTACGAGCAGTACTTC CASSVGSGTGTYEQYF
TRBD2 14 TRBJ2-7 TRBV9 NA TGTGCCAGCAGCGGGGGAGGGAGTTTATACGAGCAGTACTTC CASSGGGSLYEQYF
TRBD1 14 TRBJ1-5 TRBV7-2 NA TGTGCCAGCAGCTTCGACAGGGCCGGTCAGCCCCAGCATTTT CASSFDRAGQPQHF
TRBD1 15 TRBJ1-5 TRBV6-5 NA TGTGCCAGCAGTTACTCGGGACAGAACAATCAGCCCCAGCATTTT CASSYSGQNNQPQHF
NA 15 TRBJ1-2 TRBV2 NA TGTGCCAGCAGTCCGCAAAAAGACGGAGACTATGGCTACACCTTC CASSPQKDGDYGYTF
NA 17 TRBJ1-1 TRBV7-9 NA TGTGCCAGCAGCTTCAACCGGGACGCGGGAGTGAACACTGAAGCTTTCTTT CASSFNRDAGVNTEAFF
TRBD2 15 TRBJ2-3 TRBV10-3 NA TGTGCCATCATGGAGACTAGCGGTTACACAGATACGCAGTATTTT CAIMETSGYTDTQYF
TRBD2 19 TRBJ2-2 TRBV7-8 NA TGTGCCAGCAGCTCCTGGGCGGCTAGCGGGGGCCCTAACACCGGGGAGCTGTTTTTT CASSSWAASGGPNTGELFF
TRBD2 16 TRBJ2-2 TRBV9 NA TGTGCCAGCAGCTCAAGAACTAGCGGGGACACCGGGGAGCTGTTTTTT CASSSRTSGDTGELFF
TRBD1 13 TRBJ1-1 TRBV19 NA TGTGCCATTAGGACAGGGGGCAACACTGAAGCTTTCTTT CAIRTGGNTEAFF
NA 17 TRBJ1-4 TRBV27 NA TGTGCCAGCAGTTTCGGGGGGGCTGGGGCCATTAATGAAAAACTGTTTTTT CASSFGGAGAINEKLFF
TRBD1 14 TRBJ2-2 TRBV19 NA TGTGCCAGTGGATACAGGGGGAACACCGGGGAGCTGTTTTTT CASGYRGNTGELFF
NA 14 TRBJ1-5 TRBV25-1 once TGTGCCAGCAGTGAGGGTCCGGGCAGGGAGCCCCAGCATTTT CASSEGPGREPQHF
NA 18 TRBJ2-1 TRBV25-1 NA TGTGCCAGCAGTGAATCTATCCTAGCCCCGTTGCGTTACAATGAGCAGTTCTTC CASSESILAPLRYNEQFF
NA 14 TRBJ1-2 TRBV7-9 NA TGTGCCAGCAGCTTAGATGTGTTAAACTATGGCTACACCTTC CASSLDVLNYGYTF
TRBD2 16 TRBJ2-7 TRBV19 NA TGTGCCAGTAGTATCTCCGTCGCTAGCGGGAGCTACGAGCAGTACTTC CASSISVASGSYEQYF
NA 14 TRBJ2-5 TRBV4-1 NA TGCGCCAGCAGCCAAGAACCCCGGGAGCAGACCCAGTACTTC CASSQEPREQTQYF
TRBD1 18 TRBJ1-2 TRBV9 NA TGTGCCAGCAGCCCCATTGGACAGGTTTTATCTTCTAACTATGGCTACACCTTC CASSPIGQVLSSNYGYTF
NA 16 TRBJ1-2 TRBV9 few TGTGCCAGCAGCGACAGGATACCGCCCTCTGACTATGGCTACACCTTC CASSDRIPPSDYGYTF
NA 14 TRBJ1-2 TRBV4-3 NA NA CASSQSRVGVGSTF
NA 13 TRBJ2-1 TRBV21-1 NA TGTGCCAGCAGCACGGGACTAGTGGGTGAGCAGTTCTTC CASSTGLVGEQFF
NA 14 TRBJ2-7 TRBV2 NA TGTGCCAGCAGTTTCCGGGGTCCGGTGTACGAGCAGTACTTC CASSFRGPVYEQYF
NA 15 TRBJ2-6 TRBV9 NA TGTGCCAGCAGCGTAGGCAGGGCTGGGGCCAACGTCCTGACTTTC CASSVGRAGANVLTF
TRBD2 16 TRBJ2-7 TRBV18 NA TGTGCCAGCTCTCAACTGGCTAGCGGGAGCTCCTACGAGCAGTACTTC CASSQLASGSSYEQYF
NA 16 TRBJ2-7 TRBV7-8 NA TGTGCCAGCAGCTTATTGATGGCAGGCCTCTCCTACGAGCAGTACTTC CASSLLMAGLSYEQYF
NA 12 TRBJ2-5 TRBV7-8 NA TGTGCCAGCCGCGCGGTGGCGGAGACCCAGTACTTC CASRAVAETQYF
TRBD1 16 TRBJ1-1 TRBV25-1 NA TGTGCCAGCAGTGAACACATTACAGGGGGCTTGACTGAAGCTTTCTTT CASSEHITGGLTEAFF
NA 12 TRBJ1-2 TRBV6-4 NA TGTGCCAGCAGTGACAACGGCTATGGCTACACCTTC CASSDNGYGYTF
TRBD1 17 TRBJ1-5 TRBV28 NA TGTGCCAGCAGTTTTTGGGACAGGGGTTTTAGCAATCAGCCCCAGCATTTT CASSFWDRGFSNQPQHF
NA 14 TRBJ2-4 TRBV5-1 NA TGCGCCAGCAGCTTGGACAGAGCCAAAAACATTCAGTACTTC CASSLDRAKNIQYF
NA 14 TRBJ2-4 TRBV28 NA TGTGCCAGCAGTCAAACCTCAGGTCGGAACATTCAGTACTTC CASSQTSGRNIQYF
TRBD1 14 TRBJ1-5 TRBV6-1 NA TGTGCCAGCAGTGAAGTCACAGGGGGTCAGCCCCAGCATTTT CASSEVTGGQPQHF
NA 14 TRBJ2-1 TRBV5-1 once TGCGCCAGCAGCTTGGTTTCTAGCAACAATGAGCAGTTCTTC CASSLVSSNNEQFF
NA 14 TRBJ2-1 TRBV6-5 NA TGTGCCACCGCTTACAGCTCCCCCCCCCATGAGCAGTTCTTC CATAYSSPPHEQFF
TRBD2 17 TRBJ2-1 TRBV7-6 NA TGTGCCAGCAGCTTAGAAAACGGACTAGCGGCCTACAATGAGCAGTTCTTC CASSLENGLAAYNEQFF
TRBD1 13 TRBJ1-2 TRBV5-6 NA TGTGCCAGCAGCCAGGGACAGAACTATGGCTACACCTTC CASSQGQNYGYTF
NA 16 TRBJ2-3 TRBV11-2 NA TGTGCCAGCAGCTCGCACAGGGATGCTTGGACAGATACGCAGTATTTT CASSSHRDAWTDTQYF
TRBD2 17 TRBJ2-2 TRBV7-2 NA TGTGCCAGCAGCTTAGTTCTAGCGGGGGGCCTGACCGGGGAGCTGTTTTTT CASSLVLAGGLTGELFF
TRBD2 13 TRBJ2-1 TRBV7-2 NA TGTGCCAGCAGCTTAGAGACTAGCGGGAAAAAGTTCTTC CASSLETSGKKFF
NA 17 TRBJ2-1 TRBV9 NA TGTGCCAGCAGCGACACCACAGGGCCGATTCGGTCCGGTGAGCAGTTCTTC CASSDTTGPIRSGEQFF